The sequence of this TCR beta chain was determined in a study of beta chain features in type 1 diabetes. Study background: All samples together contributed more than 90,000,000 sorted cells for examination. Study-level points and caveats: All four CD4+ subsets of Type 1 diabetes patients contained TCRB CDR3s that were moderately but significantly shorter.

Since all of the isolated RNA was reverse transcribed, expressed TCRB transcripts were what got sequenced. The assay was immunoSEQ multiplex PCR, and TCRdb's table has in-frame clones only and misses some. In the table there are just under 150,000 clones, 8% to 13% of which are singletons. In the case of this clone: No antigen is known for it.

CDR1 and CDR2 from the germline V gene are KGHSH and LQKENI. CDR3 length equals 14 residues. V dropped 6 bases and J dropped 0; count of bases not matched to a gene: 4. Sequencing was carried out using naive CD4+ T cells from blood. The sequence came from a man aged 18 to 30 in good health. The chain has TRBV18 and TRBJ2-5, with TRBD2 identical over 7 bases. CDR3 sequence reads: CASSRLAYQETQYF. The CDR3 DNA reads TGTGCCAGCTCCCGACTAGCCTACCAAGAGACCCAGTACTTC.